This TCR beta chain comes out of a study of T cells in Graves' hyperthyroidism and ophthalmopathy. Overall study results and limits: Ophthalmopathy prediction by the model preceded onset by a median about 6.5 months. A model of 13 V-J features distinguished ophthalmopathy from stable hyperthyroidism.

This clonotype was observed at least ten times. The antigen is undetermined. RNA transcripts gave rise to amplified TCR beta CDR3 regions. During a first-round RT-PCR of the TCR CDR3, the HTBI primer set was used. TCRdb ran MiXCR on the multiplex PCR reads and lists one entry per CDR3 protein. The data contain fewer than 650,000 distinct CDR3 sequences, approximately 15% of them singletons. J gave up 3 bases and V 7 bases, and 7 bases lay outside the gene matches. This CDR3 is 14 amino acids long. The germline V gene has CDR1 MNHNS and CDR2 SASEGT. The chain employs TRBV6-1 and TRBJ1-2; the match to TRBD1 covers 8 bases. This sequence originates from a woman aged 40 to 50 with Graves' hyperthyroidism. Source material: blood. CDR3 DNA: TGTGCCAGCAATTCCGGGACAGGCTACTATGGCTACACCTTC. It codes for CASNSGTGYYGYTF.